The 4 T cell receptor beta chains given below trace back to one sample, sequenced in a study of blood T cell repertoires in COVID-19. Clones were read by immunoSEQ multiplex PCR, and TCRdb kept only the in-frame ones, dropping some. The sample contains around 120,000 clones, 86% of which appear only once. Sequences were obtained from PBMCs or T cells enriched from blood (not recorded which). The receptors originated from a woman aged 45-65 years who had recovered from COVID-19.

The sample holds a few counts of this clone. The chain employs TRBV3-1 (or the pseudogene TRBV3-2) and TRBJ2-2, with TRBD2 matching 12 bases. V dropped 7 bases and J dropped 0; count of bases not matched to a gene: 9. Germline CDR1 and CDR2: LGHDT and YNNKEL (reference sequence). The CDR3 spans 18 residues. CDR3 in DNA: TGTGCCAGCACGCAGACTAGCGGGGGCCCATCGAACACCGGGGAGCTGTTTTTT. Its translation: CASTQTSGGPSNTGELFF.

In its sample, this clone was seen once. The rearrangement uses TRBV4-1 and TRBJ2-6, with D perhaps matching TRBD2 (6 bases). The V gene lost 6 bases and the J gene lost 1 base, with 16 bases spanning the gap. The germline V gene has CDR1 MGHRA and CDR2 YSYEKL. CDR3 length: 17 amino acids. The CDR3 coding sequence is TGCGCCAGCAGTCTGCGGGCGACTAGTTCTGGGGCCAACGTCCTGACTTTC. Protein: CASSLRATSSGANVLTF.

The rearrangement joins TRBV7-2 to TRBJ1-1, with TRBD1 matching over 8 bases. V dropped 1 base and J dropped 13; count of bases not matched to a gene: 5. CDR1 and CDR2 from the germline V gene are SGHTA and FQGNSA. The length of the CDR3 is 12 residues. The CDR3 DNA reads as TGTGCCAGCAGCTTAGAGACAGGGGCAATTTTCTTT. Protein product: CASSLETGAIFF.

This clone was recorded once. V usage is TRBV5-5 and J usage is TRBJ1-6; unclear D gene. Germline V lookup: CDR1 SGHKS, CDR2 YYEKEE (reference sequence). V shed 2 bases and J shed 5 bases, with 11 bases lying between them. This CDR3 has 15 residues. The CDR3 here is CASSLWAGDNSPLHF. CDR3 nucleotide sequence: TGTGCCAGCAGCTTATGGGCGGGTGATAATTCACCCCTCCACTTT.